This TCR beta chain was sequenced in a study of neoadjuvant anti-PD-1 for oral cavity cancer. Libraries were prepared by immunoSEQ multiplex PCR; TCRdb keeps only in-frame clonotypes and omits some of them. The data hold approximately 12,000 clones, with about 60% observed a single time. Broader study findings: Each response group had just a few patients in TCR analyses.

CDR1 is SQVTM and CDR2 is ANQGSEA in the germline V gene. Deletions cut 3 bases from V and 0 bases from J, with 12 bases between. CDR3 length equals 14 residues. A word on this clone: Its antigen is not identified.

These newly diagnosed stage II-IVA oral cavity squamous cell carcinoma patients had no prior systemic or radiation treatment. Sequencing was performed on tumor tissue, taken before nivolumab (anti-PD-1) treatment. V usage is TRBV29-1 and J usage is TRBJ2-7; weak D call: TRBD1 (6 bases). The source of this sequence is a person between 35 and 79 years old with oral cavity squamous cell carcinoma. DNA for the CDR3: TGCAGCGTTGATGTCAGGGGTAACTCCTACGAGCAGTACTTC. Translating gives CSVDVRGNSYEQYF.